The 11 T cell receptor beta chains listed next were all sequenced from one sample in a study of molecular identifiers for immune sequencing clone quantification. One entry per CDR3 protein, called by TCRdb with MiXCR from the PCR reads. The data hold more than 450,000 distinct CDR3 sequences, with approximately 25% observed a single time. Sequencing input: naive CD8+ T cells from blood, with Jurkat cell RNA spiked in. Subset noted: FACS-sorted CD8+CD4-CCR7+CD45RA+ naive T cells. The origin of the receptors is a human donor in good health. Some libraries in this study had Jurkat cell RNA spiked in.

This clonotype was observed a few times. The germline gene is not matched at one end of the junction; a read error may be the cause. V and J are TRBV30 and TRBJ2-7; D unclear. The length of the CDR3 is 12 residues. Germline V CDR1 and CDR2: GTSNPN, SVGIG (reference sequence). This chain's CDR3 is CAWIPGPYKQYF. The CDR3 DNA reads as TGTGCCTGGATCCCCGGCCCCTACAAGCAGTACTTC.

This clonotype appeared a few times. This chain connects TRBV6-6 to TRBJ1-5, with a tentative D call TRBD1 (5 bases). The CDR3 length is 17 residues. The germline CDR1 and CDR2 sequences are MNHNY and SVGAGI (reference sequence). Trimming stripped 0 bases from V and 0 bases from J, with 12 bases between. DNA of the CDR3: TGTGCCAGCAGTTACTCGATAGGGACCCATAGCAATCAGCCCCAGCATTTT. Amino acids: CASSYSIGTHSNQPQHF.

This clonotype has just one count. This chain uses TRBV28 with TRBJ2-5; no reliable D call. The CDR3 extends over 14 amino acids. V was clipped by 7 bases and J by 4 bases, with 16 bases between them. Germline V gene lookup returns CDR1 MDHEN and CDR2 SYDVKM. The DNA for the CDR3 is TGTGCCAGCACCCAAGTATGGAACCGAGAGACCCAGTACTTC. Translated: CASTQVWNRETQYF. Combining the CDR3 with reference TRBV28 and TRBJ2-5 gives the whole variable domain DVKVTQSSRYLVKRTGEKVFLECVQDMDHENMFWYRQDPGLGLRLIYFSYDVKMKEKGDIPEGYSVSREKKERFSLILESASTNQTSMYLCASTQVWNRETQYFGPGTRLLVL.

This clonotype was recorded many times. V gene TRBV6-5 combines with J gene TRBJ2-7; D uncertain. The CDR3 covers 15 residues. The V and J ends lost 2 bases and 1 base respectively, with 12 bases between them. The germline V gene has CDR1 MNHEY and CDR2 SVGAGI. Here the CDR3 reads CASSYRSSTSYEQYF. Here the CDR3 DNA reads TGTGCCAGCAGTTACCGAAGCTCGACATCCTACGAGCAGTACTTC.

On this clonotype: At one of its ends the junction is not consistent with the germline gene, which may arise from a read error. The chain carries TRBV7-6 and TRBJ2-3; TRBD1 agrees at 7 bases. CDR1 and CDR2 (germline): SGHVS, FNYEAQ. The CDR3 spans 15 residues. The CDR3 loop reads CASSHRGYSADKQYF. For the CDR3, the DNA is TGTGCCAGCAGCCACAGGGGATACAGCGCAGATAAGCAGTATTTT.

This clonotype was picked up many times. Relative to the germline gene, one junction end is altered; a read error may explain this. The genes are TRBV12-3 or TRBV12-4 and TRBJ2-3; the match to TRBD2 covers 13 bases. The CDR3 has 19 amino acids. The CDR3 DNA reads as TGTGCCAGCAGTCTAGCTACTAGCGGGGGGGTCCAAAGCACAGATACGCAGTATTTT. The encoded protein is CASSLATSGGVQSTDTQYF.

This clonotype has more than one count but fewer than ten. V gene TRBV6-2 or TRBV6-3 combines with J gene TRBJ2-1; 8 bases match TRBD2. Germline-derived CDR1 and CDR2 are MNHEY and SVGEGT. After removal of 6 bases from V and 3 bases from J, the junction contained 1 base not matched to a gene. The CDR3 extends over 13 amino acids. The CDR3 region is CASSGGDYNEQFF. In nucleotides, the CDR3 is TGTGCCAGCAGCGGGGGGGACTACAATGAGCAGTTCTTC.

This chain's CDR3 is CASSLVGSGGYGYTF. In DNA, the CDR3 is TGTGCCAGCAGCTTAGTAGGGTCCGGGGGCTATGGCTACACCTTC. This chain uses TRBV7-9 with TRBJ1-2, with D possibly TRBD1 on 5 matching bases. Germline CDR1 SEHNR, CDR2 FQNEAQ (reference sequence). This CDR3 contains 15 residues. Trimming cost V 1 base and J 4 bases, with 13 bases left between them.

This clonotype was recorded many times. The chain has TRBV10-3 and TRBJ2-3, with a tentative D call TRBD2 (5 bases). Germline CDR1 reads ENHRY; CDR2 reads SYGVKD. CDR3 size: 13 residues. Trimming shortened V by 7 bases and J by 4 bases, and 12 bases separated the two germline ends. The CDR3 is CAITPDYADTQYF. The CDR3 region has the DNA TGTGCCATCACCCCAGACTACGCAGATACGCAGTATTTT.

In this sample, this clonotype turned up many times. V gene TRBV20-1 combines with J gene TRBJ2-1; D is uncertain. CDR1 DFQATT and CDR2 SNEGSKA come from the germline V gene (reference sequence). The CDR3 spans 11 residues. The ends were cut back, 3 bases at V and 9 bases at J, with 9 bases in the middle. The CDR3 spells CSAREWAEQFF. CDR3 DNA sequence: TGCAGTGCTAGGGAGTGGGCTGAGCAGTTCTTC.

This rearrangement joins TRBV7-6 to TRBJ2-7; no reliable D call. CDR3 length: 15 residues. The V end was cut by 2 bases, the J end by 1 base, with 12 bases between. Germline V gene lookup returns CDR1 SGHVS and CDR2 FNYEAQ. CDR3 residues: CASSLPESESYEQYF. In DNA form, the CDR3 reads TGTGCCAGCAGCTTACCGGAGTCGGAGTCCTACGAGCAGTACTTC.